The 23 T cell receptor beta chains in this list originate from one sample, sequenced in a study of early T cells in non-severe SARS-CoV-2 infection. Via MiXCR, TCRdb re-called the 5' RACE reads, giving one row per CDR3 protein. The repertoire holds more than 20,000 distinct CDR3 sequences, with around 4% as singletons. Specimen: whole blood. The receptors were sampled from an adult who was a healthcare worker with PCR-confirmed SARS-CoV-2 infection or an uninfected control (not recorded which).

This rearrangement joins TRBV11-2 to TRBJ2-1, with 7 bases lining up with TRBD1. The V segment lost 5 bases and the J segment 8 bases; nucleotides outside the gene matches: 9. CDR1 SGHAT and CDR2 FQNNGV come from the germline V gene. This CDR3 contains 14 residues. CDR3 DNA sequence: TGTGCCAGCAGCAAGGACAGGTTTGGGGATGAGCAGTTCTTC. This translates into CASSKDRFGDEQFF.

This clonotype was counted at least ten times. V usage is TRBV4-1 and J usage is TRBJ2-1, with D possibly being TRBD2 (6 bases). V was cut by 1 base and J by 3 bases, with 16 bases left in between. Germline V gene data show CDR1 as MGHRA and CDR2 as YSYEKL. The CDR3 contains 17 residues. The CDR3 DNA reads TGCGCCAGCAGCCAAGTCTCTGCGCTAGCGATCTACAATGAGCAGTTCTTC. Amino acid sequence: CASSQVSALAIYNEQFF.

This clonotype was recorded a few times. The chain combines TRBV7-9 with TRBJ2-1; 12 bases map to TRBD1. Germline values: CDR1 SEHNR, CDR2 FQNEAQ (reference sequence). The CDR3 consists of 15 residues. J lost 7 bases, V lost 5 bases, and 6 bases had no gene match. The CDR3 region is CASSPKGQGANEQFF. The CDR3 DNA sequence: TGTGCCAGCAGCCCCAAGGGACAGGGGGCAAATGAGCAGTTCTTC.

This clonotype was counted many times. The chain links TRBV2 to TRBJ2-1; 10 bases agree with TRBD2. Germline assignment: CDR1 SNHLY and CDR2 FYNNEI. The J segment lost 4 bases and the V segment lost 1 base, leaving 7 bases of the junction unmatched. The CDR3 is 17 residues long. The CDR3 region is CASSEGYQREGYNEQFF. The DNA of the CDR3 is TGTGCCAGCAGTGAAGGGTACCAGCGGGAGGGATACAATGAGCAGTTCTTC.

Ten or more counts support this clonotype. The chain couples TRBV29-1 to TRBJ2-7; 7 bases match TRBD1. The germline V gene has CDR1 SQVTM and CDR2 ANQGSEA. The CDR3 is 16 amino acids. V was pared by 3 bases and J by 0 bases, with 11 bases of the junction left unmatched. CDR3 sequence (DNA): TGCAGCGTTGATGGGGTACAGGGGACCAGCTCCTACGAGCAGTACTTC. Protein product: CSVDGVQGTSSYEQYF.

This sequence joins TRBV14 and TRBJ2-7; possibly TRBD1 for D (6 bases). V dropped 0 bases and J dropped 6 bases, with 24 bases sitting between them. Per the germline V gene, CDR1 is SGHDN and CDR2 is FVKESK. CDR3 length: 18 residues. The CDR3, as DNA: TGTGCCAGCAGCCAAGACCCAAGGGGGTCGAAGTTTGACGGCGAGCAGTACTTC. Protein sequence: CASSQDPRGSKFDGEQYF.

This clonotype was observed many times. The CDR3 DNA is TGTGCCAGCAGTGAAGCGTTGAGTTTAGGACAGAGCACAGATACGCAGTATTTT. It is translated as CASSEALSLGQSTDTQYF. The chain combines TRBV2 with TRBJ2-3; weak D call: TRBD1 (6 bases). The V end was cut by 0 bases, the J end by 0 bases, with 16 bases between. The CDR3 has 18 amino acids. Germline CDR1 and CDR2: SNHLY and FYNNEI.

The chain couples TRBV2 to TRBJ2-2; 11 nucleotides match TRBD1. The CDR3 runs to 15 residues. Germline CDR1 and CDR2: SNHLY and FYNNEI. J lost 0 bases, V lost 10 bases, and 4 bases had no gene match. CDR3: CAIPGQGANTGELFF. The CDR3 DNA sequence: TGTGCCATACCGGGACAGGGGGCGAACACCGGGGAGCTGTTTTTT.

Ten or more counts support this clonotype. This sequence joins TRBV7-6 and TRBJ2-1; TRBD2 agrees at 9 bases. The CDR3 runs to 17 residues. Unmatched junction bases numbered 8, after V lost 5 bases and J lost 0 bases. Germline-derived CDR1 and CDR2 are SGHVS and FNYEAQ. In DNA, the CDR3 is TGTGCCAGCAGCCCCAGGCTAGCGGGGACCTCCTACAATGAGCAGTTCTTC. As protein: CASSPRLAGTSYNEQFF.

This clonotype was detected many times. The gene calls are TRBV11-2 and TRBJ2-3; D might be TRBD1 (6 bases). V lost 5 bases and J 2 bases, leaving 11 bases between the germline ends. Germline V lookup: CDR1 SGHAT, CDR2 FQNNGV. The CDR3 has 14 amino acids. The CDR3 coding sequence is TGTGCCAGCAGCCTGAACAGGGTCACAGATACGCAGTATTTT. Translation gives CASSLNRVTDTQYF.

In this sample, this clonotype turned up many times. J is TRBJ2-7 and V is TRBV7-3; 8 bases line up with TRBD1. The ends lost 5 bases at V and 3 bases at J; junction bases unmatched: 6. Germline V gives CDR1 SGHTA, CDR2 FQGTGA. The CDR3 length is 14 residues. This CDR3 reads CASSPGTGVYEQYF. Written as DNA, the CDR3 is TGTGCCAGCAGCCCCGGGACAGGTGTCTACGAGCAGTACTTC. Full variable domain (remainder filled in from reference TRBV7-3 and TRBJ2-7): GAGVSQTPSNKVTEKGKYVELRCDPISGHTALYWYRQSLGQGPEFLIYFQGTGAADDSGLPNDRFFAVRPEGSVSTLKIQRTERGDSAVYLCASSPGTGVYEQYFGPGTRLTVT.

The table lists this clonotype with many counts. The chain employs TRBV12-5 and TRBJ2-3; the D gene is possibly TRBD2 (5 bases). CDR1 is LGHNT, CDR2 FRNRAP, per germline. The CDR3 sequence is 14 residues long. V lost 5 bases and J lost 2, with 11 bases in between. CDR3 nucleotide sequence: TGTGCTAGTGGTACCATAGGACTCACAGATACGCAGTATTTT. This translates into CASGTIGLTDTQYF.

This clonotype was seen only a few times. This chain connects TRBV11-1 to TRBJ2-6, with unresolved D. V lost 1 base and J lost 4, with 8 bases in between. Germline loops: CDR1 SGHAT, CDR2 FQDESV (reference sequence). The CDR3 is made up of 15 amino acids. The CDR3: CASSLGGRGANVLTF. The CDR3 DNA sequence: TGTGCCAGCAGCTTAGGGGGTCGAGGGGCCAACGTCCTGACTTTC.

This clonotype was seen repeatedly, ten times or more. The gene calls are TRBV28 and TRBJ1-2; D not resolved. From germline, CDR1 is MDHEN and CDR2 SYDVKM. The CDR3 contains 13 residues. V lost 5 bases and J 4 bases, leaving 11 bases between the germline ends. The CDR3 nucleotides read TGTGCCAGCAGTACTCGGGAAGTCTATGGCTACACCTTC. Translated: CASSTREVYGYTF.

This rearrangement joins TRBV6-1 to TRBJ2-7; a possible D gene is TRBD2 (5 bases). V gave up 2 bases and J gave up 3 bases, with 11 bases separating them. The CDR3 is 14 residues long. The germline V gene has CDR1 MNHNS and CDR2 SASEGT. CDR3 in DNA: TGTGCCAGCAGTGAAATCACTAGGATCTACGAGCAGTACTTC. It is translated as CASSEITRIYEQYF.

The V gene is TRBV20-1, the J gene TRBJ2-3; tentatively, D is TRBD1 or TRBD2 (7 bases each). With 5 bases removed from V and 1 base from J, the gap between germline ends came to 19 bases. Germline CDR1 is DFQATT and CDR2 is SNEGSKA (reference sequence). The CDR3 sequence is 16 residues long. The CDR3: CSAYPRGGGRTDTQYF. The CDR3 DNA is TGCAGTGCTTACCCCAGGGGGGGAGGGCGCACAGATACGCAGTATTTT.

This clonotype was found many times. The chain uses TRBV20-1 and TRBJ2-7; the match to TRBD2 covers 16 bases. Losses at the gene ends were 4 bases for V and 0 bases for J; bases not matched to a gene: 3. This CDR3 is built from 16 residues. CDR1 is DFQATT and CDR2 is SNEGSKA in the germline V gene (reference sequence). The CDR3 nucleotides read TGCAGTGCTACGGGGACTAGCGGGAGGGGCTCCTACGAGCAGTACTTC. Protein: CSATGTSGRGSYEQYF.

This clonotype was found many times. V gene TRBV10-3 combines with J gene TRBJ2-1, with D perhaps TRBD1 (8 bases). Germline loops: CDR1 ENHRY, CDR2 SYGVKD. V shed 6 bases and J shed 7 bases, with 19 bases lying between them. The CDR3 is 15 residues long. The CDR3 region has the DNA TGTGCCATCAGGCCAGGGGGCGCGGGGGTTAATGAGCAGTTCTTC. Its translation: CAIRPGGAGVNEQFF.

There are a few counts of this clonotype. J is TRBJ1-4 and V is TRBV4-1; tentative D call: TRBD1 (5 bases). Trimming stripped 6 bases from V and 0 bases from J, with 8 bases between. The CDR3 has 14 amino acids. Per the germline V gene, CDR1 is MGHRA and CDR2 is YSYEKL. The CDR3 reads CASRRQTTNEKLFF. The DNA for the CDR3 is TGCGCCAGCAGGAGACAGACAACTAATGAAAAACTGTTTTTT.

This clonotype was observed many times. J is TRBJ2-5 and V is TRBV18; D is undetermined. Trimming shortened V by 2 bases and J by 0 bases, and 13 bases separated the two germline ends. This CDR3 is 16 amino acids long. In germline, CDR1 is KGHSH, CDR2 LQKENI. CDR3 loop: CASSPSAGVNQETQYF. The CDR3 coding sequence is TGTGCCAGCTCACCATCAGCCGGAGTGAACCAAGAGACCCAGTACTTC.

This clonotype was seen at least ten times. CDR3 bases: TGTGCCAGTAGTATTGGACAGATCACAAATGAGCAGTTCTTC. Its translation is CASSIGQITNEQFF. This chain connects TRBV19 to TRBJ2-1, with D perhaps matching TRBD1 (6 bases). Germline CDR1 is LNHDA and CDR2 is SQIVND (reference sequence). V was clipped by 3 bases and J by 7 bases, with 13 bases between them. This CDR3 is built from 14 residues.

This clonotype was seen only a few times. The genes are TRBV11-1 and TRBJ2-1; 7 bases map to TRBD2. Germline V gene sequence: CDR1 SGHAT, CDR2 FQDESV (reference sequence). The V and J ends lost 1 base and 9 bases, in that order; junction bases with no gene match: 9. The length of the CDR3 is 15 residues. The CDR3 loop reads CASSLEGGSVAEQFF. In nucleotides, the CDR3 is TGTGCCAGCAGCTTAGAAGGCGGGAGCGTAGCTGAGCAGTTCTTC.

Many counts were recorded for this clonotype. This rearrangement joins TRBV10-1 to TRBJ1-1; TRBD1 might be the D (5 bases). V lost 6 bases and J lost 3, with 11 bases in between. Germline V CDR1 and CDR2: WNHNN, SYGVQD (reference sequence). The CDR3 extends over 13 amino acids. CDR3 bases: TGCGCCAGCAGACGGGACCTCTACACTGAAGCTTTCTTT. Translating it yields CASRRDLYTEAFF.